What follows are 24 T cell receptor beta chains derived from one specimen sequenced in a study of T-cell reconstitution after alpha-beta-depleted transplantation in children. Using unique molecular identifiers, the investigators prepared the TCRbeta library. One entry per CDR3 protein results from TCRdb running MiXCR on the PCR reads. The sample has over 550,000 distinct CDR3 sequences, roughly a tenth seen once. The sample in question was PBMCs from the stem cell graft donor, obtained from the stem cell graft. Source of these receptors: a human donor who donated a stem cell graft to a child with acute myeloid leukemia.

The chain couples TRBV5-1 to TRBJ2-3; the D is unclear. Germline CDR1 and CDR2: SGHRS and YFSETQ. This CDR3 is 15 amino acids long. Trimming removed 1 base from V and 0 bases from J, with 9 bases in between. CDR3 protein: CASSLPSQSTDTQYF. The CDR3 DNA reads TGCGCCAGCAGCTTGCCCTCCCAGAGCACAGATACGCAGTATTTT.

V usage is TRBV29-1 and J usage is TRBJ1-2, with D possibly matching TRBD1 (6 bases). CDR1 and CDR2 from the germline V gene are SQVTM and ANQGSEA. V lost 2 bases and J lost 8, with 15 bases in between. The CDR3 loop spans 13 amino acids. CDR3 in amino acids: CSVEPGIGGGYTF. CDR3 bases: TGCAGCGTTGAACCGGGCATAGGGGGGGGCTACACCTTC.

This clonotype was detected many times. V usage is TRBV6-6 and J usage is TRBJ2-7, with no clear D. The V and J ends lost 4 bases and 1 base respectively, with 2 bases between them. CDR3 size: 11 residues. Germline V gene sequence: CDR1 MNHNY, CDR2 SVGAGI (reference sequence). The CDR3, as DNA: TGTGCCAGCAGTTGGTCCTACGAGCAGTACTTC. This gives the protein CASSWSYEQYF.

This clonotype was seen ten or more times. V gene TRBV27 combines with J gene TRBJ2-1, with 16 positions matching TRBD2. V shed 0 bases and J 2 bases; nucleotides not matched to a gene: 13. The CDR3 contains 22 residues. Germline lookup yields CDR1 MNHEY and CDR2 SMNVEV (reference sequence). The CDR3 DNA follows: TGTGCCAGCAGTTTATCTGTCCCGGGACTAGCGGGAGGGCCAAAACCCTACAATGAGCAGTTCTTC. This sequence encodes CASSLSVPGLAGGPKPYNEQFF.

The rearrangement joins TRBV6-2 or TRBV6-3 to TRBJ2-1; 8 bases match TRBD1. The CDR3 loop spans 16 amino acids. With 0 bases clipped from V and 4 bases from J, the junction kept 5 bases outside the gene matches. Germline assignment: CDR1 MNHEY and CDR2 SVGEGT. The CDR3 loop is CASSYSIQGGYNEQFF. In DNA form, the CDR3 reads TGTGCCAGCAGTTACTCGATACAGGGGGGTTACAATGAGCAGTTCTTC.

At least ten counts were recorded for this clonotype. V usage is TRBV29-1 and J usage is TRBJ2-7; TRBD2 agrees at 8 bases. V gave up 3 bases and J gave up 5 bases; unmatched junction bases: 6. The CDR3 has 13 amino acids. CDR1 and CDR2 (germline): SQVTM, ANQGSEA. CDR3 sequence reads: CSVEGTSIDEQYF. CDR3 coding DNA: TGCAGCGTTGAGGGGACTAGTATCGACGAGCAGTACTTC.

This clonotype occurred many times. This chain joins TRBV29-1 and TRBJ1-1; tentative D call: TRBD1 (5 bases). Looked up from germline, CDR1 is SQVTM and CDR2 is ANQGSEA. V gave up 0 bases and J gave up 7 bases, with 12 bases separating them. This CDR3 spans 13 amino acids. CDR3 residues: CSVEDREGYEAFF. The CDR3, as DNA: TGCAGCGTTGAAGATCGTGAGGGGTATGAAGCTTTCTTT.

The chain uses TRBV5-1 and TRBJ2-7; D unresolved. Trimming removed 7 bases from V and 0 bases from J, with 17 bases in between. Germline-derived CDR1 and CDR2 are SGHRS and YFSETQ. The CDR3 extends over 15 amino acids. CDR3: CASAPHSGPSYEQYF. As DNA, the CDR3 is TGCGCCAGCGCGCCCCACTCCGGACCCTCCTACGAGCAGTACTTC.

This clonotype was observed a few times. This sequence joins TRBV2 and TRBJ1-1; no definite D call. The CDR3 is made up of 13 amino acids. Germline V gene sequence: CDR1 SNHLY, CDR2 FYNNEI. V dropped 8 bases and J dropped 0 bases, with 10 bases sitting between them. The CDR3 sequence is CASGMELNTEAFF. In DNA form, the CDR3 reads TGTGCCAGCGGAATGGAGTTGAACACTGAAGCTTTCTTT. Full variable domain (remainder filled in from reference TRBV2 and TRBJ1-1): EPEVTQTPSHQVTQMGQEVILRCVPISNHLYFYWYRQILGQKVEFLVSFYNNEISEKSEIFDDQFSVERPDGSNFTLKIRSTKLEDSAMYFCASGMELNTEAFFGQGTRLTVV.

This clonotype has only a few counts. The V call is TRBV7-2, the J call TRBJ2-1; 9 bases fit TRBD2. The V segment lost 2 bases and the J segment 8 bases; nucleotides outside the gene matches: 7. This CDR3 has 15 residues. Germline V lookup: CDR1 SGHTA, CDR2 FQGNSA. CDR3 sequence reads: CASSLPAGGSDEQFF. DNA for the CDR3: TGTGCCAGCAGCTTACCCGCGGGGGGGTCCGATGAGCAGTTCTTC.

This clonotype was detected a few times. The CDR3 DNA sequence: TGTGCCAGCAGCCAAGGAACAGGGGCAGGGGGCACTGAAGCTTTCTTT. It encodes CASSQGTGAGGTEAFF. The genes are TRBV4-2 and TRBJ1-1, with TRBD1 matching over 7 bases. Germline loops: CDR1 LGHNA, CDR2 YNFKEQ. V lost 1 base, J lost 4 bases, and 9 bases stayed unmatched. This CDR3 is 16 amino acids long.

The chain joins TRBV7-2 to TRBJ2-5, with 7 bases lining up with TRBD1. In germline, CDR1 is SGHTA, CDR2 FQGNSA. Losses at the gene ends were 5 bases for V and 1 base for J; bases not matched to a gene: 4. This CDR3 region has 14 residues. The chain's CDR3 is CASSLGQFQETQYF. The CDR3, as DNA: TGTGCCAGCAGCCTGGGACAGTTCCAAGAGACCCAGTACTTC.

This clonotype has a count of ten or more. CDR3 DNA sequence: TGTGCCAGCAGCCAATGGACTAGTTCAGACGAGCAGTACTTC. Encoded protein: CASSQWTSSDEQYF. The V gene is TRBV3-1, the J gene TRBJ2-7; 7 bases fit TRBD2. The CDR3 runs 14 residues. J lost 5 bases, V lost 2 bases, and 6 bases had no gene match. From germline, CDR1 is LGHDT and CDR2 YNNKEL (reference sequence).

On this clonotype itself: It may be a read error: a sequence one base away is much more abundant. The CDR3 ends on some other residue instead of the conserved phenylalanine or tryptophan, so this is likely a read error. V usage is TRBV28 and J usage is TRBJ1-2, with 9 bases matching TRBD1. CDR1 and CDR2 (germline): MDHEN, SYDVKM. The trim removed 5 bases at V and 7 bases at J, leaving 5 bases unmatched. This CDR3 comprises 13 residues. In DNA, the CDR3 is TGTGCCAGCAGTCTGGGACAGGGCCGTGGCTACACCCTC. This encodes CASSLGQGRGYTL.

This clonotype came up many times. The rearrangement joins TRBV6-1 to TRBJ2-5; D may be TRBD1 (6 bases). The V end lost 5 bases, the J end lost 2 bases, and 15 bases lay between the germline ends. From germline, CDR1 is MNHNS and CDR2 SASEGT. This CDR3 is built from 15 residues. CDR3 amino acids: CASSPQGGHQETQYF. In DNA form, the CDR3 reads TGTGCCAGCAGTCCCCAAGGGGGACATCAAGAGACCCAGTACTTC.

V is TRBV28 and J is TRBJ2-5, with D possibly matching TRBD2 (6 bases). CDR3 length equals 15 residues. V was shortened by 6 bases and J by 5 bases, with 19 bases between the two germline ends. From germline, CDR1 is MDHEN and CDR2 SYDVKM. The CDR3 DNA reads TGTGCCAGCAGCCCAACTAGCTTTGTCAGGGAGACCCAGTACTTC. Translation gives CASSPTSFVRETQYF.

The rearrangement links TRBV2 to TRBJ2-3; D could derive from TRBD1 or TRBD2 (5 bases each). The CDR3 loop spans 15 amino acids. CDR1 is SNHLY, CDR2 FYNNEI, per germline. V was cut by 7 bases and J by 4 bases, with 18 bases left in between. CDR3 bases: TGTGCCAGCACAGACCGAGCGTTGGGGGCAGATACGCAGTATTTT. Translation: CASTDRALGADTQYF. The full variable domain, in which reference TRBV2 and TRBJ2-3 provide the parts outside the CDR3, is EPEVTQTPSHQVTQMGQEVILRCVPISNHLYFYWYRQILGQKVEFLVSFYNNEISEKSEIFDDQFSVERPDGSNFTLKIRSTKLEDSAMYFCASTDRALGADTQYFGPGTRLTVL.

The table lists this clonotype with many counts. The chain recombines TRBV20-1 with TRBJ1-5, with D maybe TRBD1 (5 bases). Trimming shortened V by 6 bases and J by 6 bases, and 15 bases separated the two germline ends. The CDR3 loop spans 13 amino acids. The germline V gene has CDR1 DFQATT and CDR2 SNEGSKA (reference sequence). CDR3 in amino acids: CSARQLVGQPQHF. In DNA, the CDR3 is TGCAGTGCCCGACAGTTGGTTGGTCAGCCCCAGCATTTT.

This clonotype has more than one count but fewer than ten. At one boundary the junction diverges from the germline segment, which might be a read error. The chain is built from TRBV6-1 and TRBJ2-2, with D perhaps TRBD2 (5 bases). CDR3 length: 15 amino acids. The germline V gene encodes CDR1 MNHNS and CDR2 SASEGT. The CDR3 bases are TGTGCCAGCAGTGAAGTTGGTGGTGGCCCCGGGGAGCTGTTTTTC. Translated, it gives CASSEVGGGPGELFF.

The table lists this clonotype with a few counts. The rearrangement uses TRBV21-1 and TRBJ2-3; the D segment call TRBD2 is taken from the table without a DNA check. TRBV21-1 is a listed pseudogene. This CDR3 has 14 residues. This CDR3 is CASTSEGRGNTQYF. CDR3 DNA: TGTGCCAGCACCTCGGAGGGGAGGGGAAATACGCAGTATTTT.

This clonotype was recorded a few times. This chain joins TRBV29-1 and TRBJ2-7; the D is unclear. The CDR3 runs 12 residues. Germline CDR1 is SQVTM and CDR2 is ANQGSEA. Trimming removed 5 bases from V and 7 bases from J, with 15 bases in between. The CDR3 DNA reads TGCAGCGTTTTCGCGACACCCCAGGAGCAGTACTTC. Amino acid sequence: CSVFATPQEQYF.

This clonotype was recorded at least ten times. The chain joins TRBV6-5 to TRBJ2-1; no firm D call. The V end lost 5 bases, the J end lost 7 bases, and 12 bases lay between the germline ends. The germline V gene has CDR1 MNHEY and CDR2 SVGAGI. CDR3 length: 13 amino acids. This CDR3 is CASSTFKTNEQFF. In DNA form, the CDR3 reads TGTGCCAGCAGTACCTTTAAGACAAATGAGCAGTTCTTC.

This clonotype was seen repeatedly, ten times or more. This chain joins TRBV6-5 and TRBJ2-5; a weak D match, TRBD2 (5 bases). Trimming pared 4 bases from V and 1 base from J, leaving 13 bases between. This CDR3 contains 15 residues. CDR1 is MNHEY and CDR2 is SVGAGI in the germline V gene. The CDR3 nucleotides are TGTGCCAGCAGTTCCTTAGCAGCGGTCCAAGAGACCCAGTACTTC. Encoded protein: CASSSLAAVQETQYF.

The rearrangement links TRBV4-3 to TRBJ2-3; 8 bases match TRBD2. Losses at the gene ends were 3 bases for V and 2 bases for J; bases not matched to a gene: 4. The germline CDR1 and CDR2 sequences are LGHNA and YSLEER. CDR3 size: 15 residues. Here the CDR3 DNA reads TGCGCCAGCAGCCAGCTAGCGGGTATCACAGATACGCAGTATTTT. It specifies CASSQLAGITDTQYF.